Below, 16 T cell receptor beta chains from the same sample are listed, as sequenced in a study of cytomegalovirus exposure and HLA in healthy donors. Primers: 60 Vbeta forward and 13 Jbeta reverse. Assay used: immunoSEQ multiplex PCR; TCRdb lists only in-frame clones, some missing. Here the sample spans fewer than 150,000 clones, about 78% being singletons. The sample comprised PBMCs. The receptors were gathered from a woman in her thirties or forties in good health and CMV-seropositive.

The chain carries TRBV7-9 and TRBJ2-3; no clear D gene. CDR3 length: 15 residues. Trimming pared 6 bases from V and 0 bases from J, leaving 13 bases between. The germline V gene has CDR1 SEHNR and CDR2 FQNEAQ (reference sequence). The CDR3 protein is CASSFQSSSTDTQYF. CDR3 nucleotide sequence: TGTGCCAGCAGTTTTCAGTCAAGTAGCACAGATACGCAGTATTTT. Based on the CDR3 plus reference TRBV7-9 and TRBJ2-3, the full variable domain is DTGVSQNPRHKITKRGQNVTFRCDPISEHNRLYWYRQTLGQGPEFLTYFQNEAQLEKSRLLSDRFSAERPKGSFSTLEIQRTEQGDSAMYLCASSFQSSSTDTQYFGPGTRLTVL.

The chain has TRBV6-1 and TRBJ2-7, with 8 bases identical to TRBD2. Germline V CDR1 and CDR2: MNHNS, SASEGT. This CDR3 region has 15 residues. After removal of 4 bases from V and 7 bases from J, the junction contained 12 bases not matched to a gene. This chain's CDR3 is CASSVAGPTWWEQYF. CDR3 coding DNA: TGTGCCAGCAGTGTAGCGGGGCCCACCTGGTGGGAGCAGTACTTC.

J is TRBJ1-1 and V is TRBV6-6; 9 bases align to TRBD1. The CDR3 spans 15 residues. The ends lost 6 bases at V and 5 bases at J; junction bases unmatched: 10. Germline assignment: CDR1 MNHNY and CDR2 SVGAGI (reference sequence). DNA of the CDR3: TGTGCCAGCAGGCCTCCGGGACAGGGAGGGACTGAAGCTTTCTTT. It specifies CASRPPGQGGTEAFF.

This clone was picked up one time. The chain is built from TRBV13 and TRBJ1-4; D is undetermined. With 4 bases removed from V and 0 bases from J, the gap between germline ends came to 15 bases. The germline gives CDR1 PRHDT, CDR2 FYEKMQ (reference sequence). CDR3 length: 17 amino acids. CDR3 nucleotides: TGTGCCAGCAGCTCTGCCACCGGGGATACAACTAATGAAAAACTGTTTTTT. This translates into CASSSATGDTTNEKLFF.

The gene calls are TRBV6-1 and TRBJ1-1, with TRBD1 matching 7 bases. V trimming: 4 bases; J trimming: 3 bases; junction bases outside the gene matches: 8. The germline V gene has CDR1 MNHNS and CDR2 SASEGT. This CDR3 contains 15 residues. CDR3 in amino acids: CASSAGGLRDTEAFF. The CDR3 nucleotides read TGTGCCAGCAGTGCAGGGGGATTAAGGGACACTGAAGCTTTCTTT.

V usage is TRBV29-1 and J usage is TRBJ2-3; TRBD2 matches 9 bases. CDR1 and CDR2 from the germline V gene are SQVTM and ANQGSEA. The CDR3 covers 13 residues. Trimming at V came to 4 bases and at J to 8 bases, leaving 7 bases not matched to a gene. The CDR3 DNA reads TGCAGCGTTGGCCAGCGGGGGGTAGTTACGCAGTATTTT. It translates to CSVGQRGVVTQYF.

J is TRBJ2-1 and V is TRBV6-4, with 9 bases aligning to TRBD2. Germline values: CDR1 MRHNA, CDR2 SNTAGT. The V segment lost 6 bases and the J segment 4 bases; nucleotides outside the gene matches: 10. The CDR3 is 16 amino acids. Written as DNA, the CDR3 is TGTGCCAGCAGCCCTTCCGGGCGGGGGGGGTACAATGAGCAGTTCTTC. Translated, it gives CASSPSGRGGYNEQFF.

This clone has at least ten counts. The chain joins TRBV4-3 to TRBJ1-5; TRBD1 aligns across 9 bases. The length of the CDR3 is 15 residues. J lost 3 bases, V lost 3 bases, and 3 bases had no gene match. Germline-derived CDR1 and CDR2 are LGHNA and YSLEER. CDR3: CASSHGTGNNQPQHF. In DNA form, the CDR3 reads TGCGCCAGCAGCCACGGGACAGGGAACAATCAGCCCCAGCATTTT.

This clone was observed a single time. CDR3: CASSSGTAFSPLHF. The CDR3 nucleotides read TGTGCCAGCAGCTCCGGGACAGCATTTTCACCCCTCCACTTT. The chain is built from TRBV13 and TRBJ1-6, with 7 bases matching TRBD1. CDR1 and CDR2 from the germline V gene are PRHDT and FYEKMQ (reference sequence). This CDR3 is 14 amino acids long. Trimming at V came to 4 bases and at J to 9 bases, leaving 6 bases not matched to a gene.

There are a few counts of this clone. The rearrangement joins TRBV5-1 to TRBJ2-3; 9 nucleotides match TRBD2. V lost 4 bases and J lost 5; bases outside the gene matches: 5. CDR1 SGHRS and CDR2 YFSETQ come from the germline V gene. The CDR3 has 14 amino acids. CDR3 nucleotide sequence: TGCGCCAGCAGCCGGACTAGCGAGATAGATACGCAGTATTTT. This encodes CASSRTSEIDTQYF.

The count of this clone is one. This sequence joins TRBV4-3 and TRBJ1-4; 7 nucleotides agree with TRBD1. The CDR3 extends over 15 amino acids. Germline trimming cut 4 bases from V and 7 bases from J; bases unmatched to any gene: 9. Germline loops: CDR1 LGHNA, CDR2 YSLEER. CDR3 bases: TGCGCCAGCAGCCGAACAGGGGTGATGGCTGAAAAACTGTTTTTT. Protein: CASSRTGVMAEKLFF.

This clone was counted a few times. This chain uses TRBV5-4 with TRBJ2-5; a weak D match, TRBD1 (6 bases). Germline CDR1 SGHNT, CDR2 YYREEE (reference sequence). V lost 2 bases and J 5 bases, leaving 13 bases between the germline ends. The CDR3 has 14 amino acids. The CDR3 here is CASSLWTARETQYF. The DNA for the CDR3 is TGTGCCAGCAGCTTATGGACAGCTCGGGAGACCCAGTACTTC.

V gene TRBV4-2 combines with J gene TRBJ2-6, with TRBD1 identical over 8 bases. Trimming removed 0 bases from V and 3 bases from J; junction bases left unmatched: 10. The CDR3 consists of 19 residues. Germline assignment: CDR1 LGHNA and CDR2 YNFKEQ. Written as DNA, the CDR3 is TGTGCCAGCAGCCAAGAATCAGCTCGGACAGGGAGTGGGGCCAACGTCCTGACTTTC. Translation gives CASSQESARTGSGANVLTF.

This sequence joins TRBV19 and TRBJ2-7; weak D call: TRBD1 (6 bases). Germline CDR1 reads LNHDA; CDR2 reads SQIVND (reference sequence). The CDR3 covers 14 residues. V was trimmed by 2 bases and J by 4 bases, leaving 12 bases between them. The CDR3 protein is CASSIRRGRYEQYF. As DNA, the CDR3 is TGTGCCAGTAGTATACGCAGGGGCAGGTACGAGCAGTACTTC.

The chain uses TRBV9 and TRBJ1-2; possible D gene TRBD1, 5 bases. This CDR3 has 13 residues. Germline V gene data show CDR1 as SGDLS and CDR2 as YYNGEE. V was cut by 6 bases and J by 6 bases, with 15 bases left in between. CDR3 in amino acids: CASTGGSADGYTF. Written as DNA, the CDR3 is TGTGCCAGCACCGGGGGGAGTGCAGATGGCTACACCTTC.

The chain couples TRBV6-5 to TRBJ1-2; D is undetermined. Trimming took 8 bases from V and 8 from J, leaving 18 bases between them. This CDR3 has 13 amino acids. Germline CDR1 reads MNHEY; CDR2 reads SVGAGI. CDR3 protein: CASSKEYGGGYTF. The CDR3 region has the DNA TGTGCCAGCTCTAAGGAGTACGGAGGGGGCTACACCTTC.